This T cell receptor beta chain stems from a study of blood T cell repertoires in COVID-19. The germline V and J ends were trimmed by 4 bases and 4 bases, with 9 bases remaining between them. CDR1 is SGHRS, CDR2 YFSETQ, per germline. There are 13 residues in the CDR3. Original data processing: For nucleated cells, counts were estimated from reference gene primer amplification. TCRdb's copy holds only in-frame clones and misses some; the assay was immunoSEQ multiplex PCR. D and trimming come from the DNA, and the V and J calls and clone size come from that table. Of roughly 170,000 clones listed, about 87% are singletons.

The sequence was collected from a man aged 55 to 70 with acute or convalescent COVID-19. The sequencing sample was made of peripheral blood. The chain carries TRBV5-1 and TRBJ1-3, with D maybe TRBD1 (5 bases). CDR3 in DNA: TGCGCCAGCAGCAATACAGGCGGAAACACCATATATTTT. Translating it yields CASSNTGGNTIYF.